A selection of T cell receptor beta chains follows, all from one sample in a study of T cell repertoires in cytomegalovirus infection. Their specific antigens are unknown. Each CDR3 protein gets one entry after TCRdb re-called the reads with MiXCR. The table lists 900,000 to 950,000 distinct CDR3 sequences, less than 40% of them singletons, with over 12% in the top ten. The sample in question was cultured CD8+ T cells from PBMCs, obtained from culture after CMV antigen stimulation. These receptors were taken from a human donor in good health (CMV status not recorded). Some clones in this sample may be carry-over from other donors' samples. The CDR3 runs from the conserved cysteine through the conserved F or W. The order of the fields is V gene, D gene, clone size, J gene, CDR3 DNA, CDR3 protein. D genes are given only for firm matches. The size entry is marked missing in some rows and otherwise reads once, few, many or a size class.

v_call: TRBV29-1
d_call: .
clone_size: once
j_call: TRBJ2-1
cdr3_nt: TGCAGCGTTGAGGCGGGACCGTACTACAATGAGCAGTTCTTC
cdr3_aa: CSVEAGPYYNEQFF

v_call: TRBV24-1
d_call: TRBD2
clone_size: .
j_call: TRBJ2-2
cdr3_nt: TGTGCCACCAGTGACCACGGGACTAGCGGGGACACCGGGGAGCTGTTTTTT
cdr3_aa: CATSDHGTSGDTGELFF

v_call: TRBV27
d_call: TRBD2
clone_size: few
j_call: TRBJ2-1
cdr3_nt: TGTGCCAGCAGTGACGGGACTAGCTACAATGAGCAGTTCTTC
cdr3_aa: CASSDGTSYNEQFF

v_call: TRBV7-6
d_call: .
clone_size: few
j_call: TRBJ2-7
cdr3_nt: TGTGCCAGCAGCTTAGCCGGCAGGGCCAGCTCCTACGAGCAGTACTTC
cdr3_aa: CASSLAGRASSYEQYF

v_call: TRBV7-9
d_call: .
clone_size: many
j_call: TRBJ2-4
cdr3_nt: TGTGCCAGCAGCGGGGGACTCCCCTCTTCCAAAAACATTCAGTACTTC
cdr3_aa: CASSGGLPSSKNIQYF

v_call: TRBV9
d_call: TRBD1
clone_size: .
j_call: TRBJ2-1
cdr3_nt: TGTGCCAGCAGCGGAAGACAGGGCGGCTATAATGAGCAGTTCTTC
cdr3_aa: CASSGRQGGYNEQFF

v_call: TRBV5-1
d_call: .
clone_size: few
j_call: TRBJ1-2
cdr3_nt: TGCGCCAGCAGCTTGGAATGGACGGACTCCTATGGCTACACCTTC
cdr3_aa: CASSLEWTDSYGYTF

v_call: TRBV6-5
d_call: .
clone_size: .
j_call: TRBJ2-1
cdr3_nt: TGTGCCAGCAGTTACGGGTCGGAGAAAACCCCTTCCTACAATGAGCAGTTCTTC
cdr3_aa: CASSYGSEKTPSYNEQFF

v_call: TRBV6-1
d_call: .
clone_size: few
j_call: TRBJ1-5
cdr3_nt: TGTGCCAGCAGTGAAGCGAGGAATAGCAATCAGCCCCAGCATTTT
cdr3_aa: CASSEARNSNQPQHF

v_call: TRBV24-1
d_call: .
clone_size: .
j_call: TRBJ2-3
cdr3_nt: TGTGCCACCAGTGACCCCCTGGGGGGCGGGGCCCACACAGATACGCAGTATTTT
cdr3_aa: CATSDPLGGGAHTDTQYF

v_call: TRBV27
d_call: TRBD1
clone_size: .
j_call: TRBJ2-1
cdr3_nt: TGTGCCAGCAGTCACAGGGGCCGAAAGAATGAGCAGTTCTTC
cdr3_aa: CASSHRGRKNEQFF

v_call: TRBV7-9
d_call: .
clone_size: .
j_call: TRBJ1-6
cdr3_nt: TGTGCCAGCAGCTTAGGGCGGGCGGAGAATTCACCCCTCCACTTT
cdr3_aa: CASSLGRAENSPLHF

v_call: TRBV6-4
d_call: .
clone_size: .
j_call: TRBJ1-2
cdr3_nt: TGTGCCAGCAGACACTTCGAGCACTATGGCTACACCTTC
cdr3_aa: CASRHFEHYGYTF

v_call: TRBV7-6
d_call: .
clone_size: .
j_call: TRBJ2-7
cdr3_nt: TGTGCCAGCAGCCACCTATTAGCCGAGCAGTACTTC
cdr3_aa: CASSHLLAEQYF

v_call: TRBV12-3/TRBV12-4
d_call: .
clone_size: .
j_call: TRBJ2-3
cdr3_nt: TGTGCCAGCAGTTTGGGTGGGATGACAGATACGCAGTATTTT
cdr3_aa: CASSLGGMTDTQYF

v_call: TRBV2
d_call: .
clone_size: .
j_call: TRBJ2-6
cdr3_nt: TGTGCCAGCAGTGAATTGCAGGCTGATTTACGCTCTGGGGCCAACGTCCTGACTTTC
cdr3_aa: CASSELQADLRSGANVLTF

v_call: TRBV6-5
d_call: TRBD2
clone_size: few
j_call: TRBJ2-5
cdr3_nt: TGTGCCAGCAGTTCTACGCCGACTAGCGGGGGCCGGTTGGCCCAGTACTTC
cdr3_aa: CASSSTPTSGGRLAQYF

v_call: TRBV19
d_call: .
clone_size: .
j_call: TRBJ1-1
cdr3_nt: TGTGCCAGCCTTGGCAGAAACACTGAAGCTTTCTTT
cdr3_aa: CASLGRNTEAFF

v_call: TRBV6-2/TRBV6-3
d_call: .
clone_size: few
j_call: TRBJ1-1
cdr3_nt: TGTGCCAGCAAGTCTTTAATGAACACTGAAGCTTTCTTT
cdr3_aa: CASKSLMNTEAFF

v_call: TRBV10-3
d_call: .
clone_size: .
j_call: TRBJ2-7
cdr3_nt: TGTGCCATCAGTGTTCGGGACACGGCCTCCTACGAGCAGTACTTC
cdr3_aa: CAISVRDTASYEQYF

v_call: TRBV7-9
d_call: .
clone_size: .
j_call: TRBJ2-7
cdr3_nt: TGTGCCAGCAGCTTAGTTGTCACCACGGGGCAGTACTTC
cdr3_aa: CASSLVVTTGQYF

v_call: TRBV28
d_call: TRBD1
clone_size: few
j_call: TRBJ1-1
cdr3_nt: TGTGCCAGCAGCAAACAGGGGTCGGAAACTATTATGAACACTGAAGCTTTCTTT
cdr3_aa: CASSKQGSETIMNTEAFF

v_call: TRBV6-6
d_call: TRBD1
clone_size: few
j_call: TRBJ1-2
cdr3_nt: TGTGCCAGCATCCTCCTAGGGGGCGCAAACTATGGCTACACCTTC
cdr3_aa: CASILLGGANYGYTF

v_call: TRBV7-3
d_call: .
clone_size: .
j_call: TRBJ2-4
cdr3_nt: TGTGCCAGCAGCTTAGAGGGGATCCTCGCCAAAAACATTCAGTACTTC
cdr3_aa: CASSLEGILAKNIQYF

v_call: TRBV12-3/TRBV12-4
d_call: TRBD2
clone_size: .
j_call: TRBJ2-3
cdr3_nt: TGTGCCAGCAGTTCCGGGACTAGTAGGACAGATATGCAGTATTTT
cdr3_aa: CASSSGTSRTDMQYF